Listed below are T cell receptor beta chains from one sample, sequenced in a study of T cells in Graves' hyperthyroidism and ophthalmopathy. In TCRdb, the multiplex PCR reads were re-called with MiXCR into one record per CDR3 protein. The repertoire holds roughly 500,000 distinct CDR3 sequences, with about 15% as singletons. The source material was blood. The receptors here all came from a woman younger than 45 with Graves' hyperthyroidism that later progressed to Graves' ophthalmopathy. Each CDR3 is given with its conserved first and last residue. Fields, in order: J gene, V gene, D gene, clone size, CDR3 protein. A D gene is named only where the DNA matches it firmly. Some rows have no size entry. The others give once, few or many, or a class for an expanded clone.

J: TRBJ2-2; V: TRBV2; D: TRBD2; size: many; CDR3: CASSEPRAGDTGELFF
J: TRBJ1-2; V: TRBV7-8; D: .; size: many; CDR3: CASSLEKGEGYGYTF
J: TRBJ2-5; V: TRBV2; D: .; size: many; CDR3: CASGTDTETQYF
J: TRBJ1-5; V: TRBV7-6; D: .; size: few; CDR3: CASSWNRDQPQHF
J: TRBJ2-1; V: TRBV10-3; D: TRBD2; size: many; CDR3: CAISESSLAGVGSGNEQFF
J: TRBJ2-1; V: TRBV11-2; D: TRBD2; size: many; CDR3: CASRSGRVIDNEQFF
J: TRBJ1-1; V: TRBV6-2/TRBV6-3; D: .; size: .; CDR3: CASSYSIGGGTEAFF
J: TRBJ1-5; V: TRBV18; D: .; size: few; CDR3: CASSPDGQNQPQHF
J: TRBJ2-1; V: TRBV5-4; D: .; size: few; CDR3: CASSPPDNEQFF
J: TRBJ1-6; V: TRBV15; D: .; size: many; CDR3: CATSSHSNSPLHF
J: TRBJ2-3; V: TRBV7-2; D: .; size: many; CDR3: CASSFRTDTQYF
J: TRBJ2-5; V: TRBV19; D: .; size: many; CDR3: CASSLQDSQETQYF
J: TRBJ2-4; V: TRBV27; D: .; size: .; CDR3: CASSRGRGQGGQNIQYF
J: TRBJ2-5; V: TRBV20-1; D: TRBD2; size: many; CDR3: CSAPGGSGNQETQYF
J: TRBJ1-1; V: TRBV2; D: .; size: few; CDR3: CASRITNTEAFF
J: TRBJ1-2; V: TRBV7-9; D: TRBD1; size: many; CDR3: CASSLKGTVYGYTF
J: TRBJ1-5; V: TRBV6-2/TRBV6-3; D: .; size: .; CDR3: CASGHTDRNQPQHF
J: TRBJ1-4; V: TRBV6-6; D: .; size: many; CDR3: CASSYTSETVFNEKLFF
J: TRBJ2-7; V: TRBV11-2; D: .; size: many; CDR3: CASSISYEQYF
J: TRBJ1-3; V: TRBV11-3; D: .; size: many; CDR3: CASRKTGNTIYF
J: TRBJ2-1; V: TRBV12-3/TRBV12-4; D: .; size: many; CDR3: CASTDPSGSYNEQFF
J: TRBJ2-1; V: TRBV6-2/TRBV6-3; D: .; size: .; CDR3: CASSPLSYNEQFF
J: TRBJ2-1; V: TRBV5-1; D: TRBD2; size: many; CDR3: CASSPDPGTSGGSYNEQFF
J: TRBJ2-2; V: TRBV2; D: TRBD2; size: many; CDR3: CASRGLKDTGELFF
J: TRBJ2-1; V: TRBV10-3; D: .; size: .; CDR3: CAISGGKGSYNEQFF
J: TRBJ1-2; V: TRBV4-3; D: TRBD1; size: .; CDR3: CASSQPGQGNYGYTF
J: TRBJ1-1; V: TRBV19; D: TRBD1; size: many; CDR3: CASATGEVGAFF
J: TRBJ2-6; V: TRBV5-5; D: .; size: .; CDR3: CAAGISGANVLTF
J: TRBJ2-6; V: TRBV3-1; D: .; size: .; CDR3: CASSPRAGANVLTF
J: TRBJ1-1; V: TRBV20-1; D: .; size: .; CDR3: CSARVKMDTRAPHTEAFF
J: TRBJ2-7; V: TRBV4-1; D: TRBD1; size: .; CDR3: CASSQWGTGAYEQYF
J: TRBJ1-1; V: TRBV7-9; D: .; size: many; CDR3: CASSLVVRVELPDTEAFF
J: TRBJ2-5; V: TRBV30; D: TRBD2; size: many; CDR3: CAAPTPGTSGSRETQYF
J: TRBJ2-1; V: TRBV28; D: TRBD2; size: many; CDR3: CASSFFIPREGRNEQFF
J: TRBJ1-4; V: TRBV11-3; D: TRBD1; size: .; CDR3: CASSLWTGESEKLFF
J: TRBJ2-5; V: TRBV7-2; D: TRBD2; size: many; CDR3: CASSARLAGGETQYF
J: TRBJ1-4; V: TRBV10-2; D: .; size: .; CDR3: CASMGGDEKLFF
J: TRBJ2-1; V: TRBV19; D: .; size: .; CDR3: CASSLSEIYNEQFF
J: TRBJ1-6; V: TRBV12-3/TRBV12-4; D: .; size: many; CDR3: CASSFRQGGNSPLHF
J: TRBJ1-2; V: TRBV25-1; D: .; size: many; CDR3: CASSELKGSYGYTF
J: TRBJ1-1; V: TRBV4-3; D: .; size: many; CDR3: CASSQEAGLAEAFF
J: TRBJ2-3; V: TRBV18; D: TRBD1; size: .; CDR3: CASSPGRGQSTDTQYF
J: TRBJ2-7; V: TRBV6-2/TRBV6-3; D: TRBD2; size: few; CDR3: CASSYSRTSGYYEQYF
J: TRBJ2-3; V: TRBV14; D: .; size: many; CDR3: CASSQGTLTSQYF
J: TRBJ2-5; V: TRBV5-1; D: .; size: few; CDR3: CASERVGGETQYF
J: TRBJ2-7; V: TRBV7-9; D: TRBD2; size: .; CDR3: CASSEGLAGPLEEQYF
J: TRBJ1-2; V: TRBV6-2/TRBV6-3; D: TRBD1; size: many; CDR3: CASSSRTGEDGYTF
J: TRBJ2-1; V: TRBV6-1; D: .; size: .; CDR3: CASRMESGYNEQFF
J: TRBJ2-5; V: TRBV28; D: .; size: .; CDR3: CASSPRTVEETQYF
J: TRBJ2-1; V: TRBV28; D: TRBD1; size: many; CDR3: CASSLTGGYNEQFF
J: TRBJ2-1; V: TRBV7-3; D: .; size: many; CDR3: CASSSGGQNEQFF
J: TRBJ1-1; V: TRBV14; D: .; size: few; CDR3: CASSQELDTEAFF
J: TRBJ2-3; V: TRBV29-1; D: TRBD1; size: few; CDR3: CSVEVTGVADTQYF
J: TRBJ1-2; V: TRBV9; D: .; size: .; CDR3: CASSVSSGGGRGYTF
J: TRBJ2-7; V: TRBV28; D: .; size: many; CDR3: CASTVRSVLYEQYF
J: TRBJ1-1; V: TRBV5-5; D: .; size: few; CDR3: CASSLLGVDTEAFF
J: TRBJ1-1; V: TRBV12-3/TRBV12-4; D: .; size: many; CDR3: CASSLLLQATEAFF
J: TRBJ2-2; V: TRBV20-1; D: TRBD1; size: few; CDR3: CSAQTGSLTGELFF
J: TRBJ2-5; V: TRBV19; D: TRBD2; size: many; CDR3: CASRDGAGGPQTQYF
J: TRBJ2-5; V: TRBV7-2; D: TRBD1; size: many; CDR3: CASSPRTGGETQYF